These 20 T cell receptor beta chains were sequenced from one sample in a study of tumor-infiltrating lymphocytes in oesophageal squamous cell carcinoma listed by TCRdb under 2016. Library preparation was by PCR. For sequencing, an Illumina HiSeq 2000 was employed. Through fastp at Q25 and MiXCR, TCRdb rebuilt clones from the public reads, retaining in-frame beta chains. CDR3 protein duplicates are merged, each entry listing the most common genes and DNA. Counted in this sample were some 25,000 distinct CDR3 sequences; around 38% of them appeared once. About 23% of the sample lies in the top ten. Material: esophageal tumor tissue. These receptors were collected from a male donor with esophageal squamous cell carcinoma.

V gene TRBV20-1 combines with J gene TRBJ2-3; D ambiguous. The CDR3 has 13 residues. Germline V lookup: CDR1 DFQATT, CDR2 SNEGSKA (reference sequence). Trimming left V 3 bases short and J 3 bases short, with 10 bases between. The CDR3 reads CSASLWGTDTQYF. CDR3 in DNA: TGCAGTGCTAGTCTCTGGGGAACAGATACGCAGTATTTT.

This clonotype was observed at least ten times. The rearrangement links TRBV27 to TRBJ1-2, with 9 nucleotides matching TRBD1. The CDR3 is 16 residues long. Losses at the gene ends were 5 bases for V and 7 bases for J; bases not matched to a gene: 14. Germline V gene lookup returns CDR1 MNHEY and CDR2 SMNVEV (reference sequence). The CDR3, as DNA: TGTGCCAGCAGTACAACCGGGACAGGGTTGCCAAGTGGCTACACCTTC. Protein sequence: CASSTTGTGLPSGYTF.

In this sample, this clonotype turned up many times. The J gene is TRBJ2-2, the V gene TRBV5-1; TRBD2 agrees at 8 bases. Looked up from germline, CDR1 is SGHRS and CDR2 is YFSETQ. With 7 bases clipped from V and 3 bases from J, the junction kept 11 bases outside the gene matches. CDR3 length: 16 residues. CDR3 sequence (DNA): TGCGCCAGCTCCCGGACTAGCAGTACCGACACCGGGGAGCTGTTTTTT. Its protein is CASSRTSSTDTGELFF.

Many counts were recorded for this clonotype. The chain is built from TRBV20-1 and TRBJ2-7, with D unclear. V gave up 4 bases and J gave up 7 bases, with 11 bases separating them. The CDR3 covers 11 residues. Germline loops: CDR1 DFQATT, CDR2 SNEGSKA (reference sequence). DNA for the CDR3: TGCAGTGCTACGGAGTCACGGGAGCAGTACTTC. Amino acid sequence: CSATESREQYF.

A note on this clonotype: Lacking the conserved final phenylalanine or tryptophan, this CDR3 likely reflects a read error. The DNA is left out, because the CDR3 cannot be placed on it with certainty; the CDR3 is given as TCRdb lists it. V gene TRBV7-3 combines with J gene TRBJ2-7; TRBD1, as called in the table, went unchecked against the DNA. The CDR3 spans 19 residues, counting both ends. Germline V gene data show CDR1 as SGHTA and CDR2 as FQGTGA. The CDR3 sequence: CASSLAGTSPAGSPLHFGN.

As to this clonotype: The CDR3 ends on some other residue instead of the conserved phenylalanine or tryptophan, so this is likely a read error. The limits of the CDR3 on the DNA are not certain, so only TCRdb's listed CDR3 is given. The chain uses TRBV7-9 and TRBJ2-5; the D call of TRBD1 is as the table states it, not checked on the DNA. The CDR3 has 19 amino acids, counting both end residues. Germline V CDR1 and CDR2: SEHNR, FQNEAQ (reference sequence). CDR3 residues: CASAGARTEKPGSEQYFGN.

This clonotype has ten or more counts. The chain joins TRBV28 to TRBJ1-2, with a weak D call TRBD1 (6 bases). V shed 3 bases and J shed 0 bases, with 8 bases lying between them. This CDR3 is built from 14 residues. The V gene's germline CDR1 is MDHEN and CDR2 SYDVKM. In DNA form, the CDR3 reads TGTGCCAGCAGTTTTCAGGGGACTAACTATGGCTACACCTTC. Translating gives CASSFQGTNYGYTF.

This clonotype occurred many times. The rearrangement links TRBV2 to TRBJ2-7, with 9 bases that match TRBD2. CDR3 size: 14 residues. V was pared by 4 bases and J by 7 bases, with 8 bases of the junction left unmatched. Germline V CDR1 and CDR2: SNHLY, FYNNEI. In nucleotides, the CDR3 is TGTGCCAGCAGTGCTGGCGGGAGGGCTGGAGAGCAGTACTTC. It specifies CASSAGGRAGEQYF.

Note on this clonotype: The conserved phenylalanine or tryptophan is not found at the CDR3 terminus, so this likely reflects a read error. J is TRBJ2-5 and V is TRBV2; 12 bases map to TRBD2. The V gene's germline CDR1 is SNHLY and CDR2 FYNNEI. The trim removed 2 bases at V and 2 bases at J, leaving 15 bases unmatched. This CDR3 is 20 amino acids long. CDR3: CASSERFLAGGGPRQETQYS. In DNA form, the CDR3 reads TGTGCCAGCAGTGAAAGATTTCTAGCGGGGGGGGGGCCCAGGCAAGAGACCCAGTACTCC.

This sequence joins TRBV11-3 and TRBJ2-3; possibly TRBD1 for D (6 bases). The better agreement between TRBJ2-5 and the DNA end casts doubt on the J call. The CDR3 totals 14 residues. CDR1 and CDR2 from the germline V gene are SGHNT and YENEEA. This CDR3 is CASSPAGVGETQYF. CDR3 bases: TGTGCCAGCAGCCCAGCAGGGGTGGGAGAGACCCAGTACTTC.

The CDR3 sequence: CASSLVGVGQGASGANVLTF. CDR3 nucleotide sequence: TGTGCCAGCAGCTTAGTCGGCGTGGGACAGGGCGCCTCTGGGGCCAACGTCCTGACTTTC. The V gene is TRBV11-2, the J gene TRBJ2-6; the match to TRBD1 covers 9 bases. In germline, CDR1 is SGHAT, CDR2 FQNNGV. Germline trimming cut 1 base from V and 0 bases from J; bases unmatched to any gene: 10. CDR3 length: 20 residues.

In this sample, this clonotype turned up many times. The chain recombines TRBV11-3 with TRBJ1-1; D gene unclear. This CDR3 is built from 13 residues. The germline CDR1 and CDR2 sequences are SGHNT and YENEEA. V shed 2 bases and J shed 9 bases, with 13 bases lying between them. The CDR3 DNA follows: TGTGCCAGCAGCTTAAAGCCAGGAACAAAAGCTTTCTTT. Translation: CASSLKPGTKAFF.

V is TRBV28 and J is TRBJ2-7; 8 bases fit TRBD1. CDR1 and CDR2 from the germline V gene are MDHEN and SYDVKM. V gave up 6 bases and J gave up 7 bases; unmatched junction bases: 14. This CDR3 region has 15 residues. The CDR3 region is CASRSAGGNYNEQYF. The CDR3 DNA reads TGTGCCAGCAGGTCCGCAGGGGGCAACTACAATGAGCAGTACTTC.

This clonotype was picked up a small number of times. CDR3: CASSQAGGPGYEQFF. In DNA form, the CDR3 reads TGTGCCAGCAGCCAAGCGGGAGGGCCGGGGTATGAGCAGTTCTTC. The chain employs TRBV7-3 and TRBJ2-3, with 10 bases that match TRBD2. The J call is doubtful: the DNA matches TRBJ2-1 better. Germline CDR1 and CDR2: SGHTA and FQGTGA. The CDR3 is made up of 15 amino acids.

Here the CDR3 DNA reads TGTGCCAGCAGTTTATTCGGGACTAGCGGGGCCTACGAGCAGTACTTC. Its protein product is CASSLFGTSGAYEQYF. J is TRBJ2-7 and V is TRBV28; TRBD2 matches 13 bases. Germline CDR1 MDHEN, CDR2 SYDVKM. The J segment lost 2 bases and the V segment lost 1 base, leaving 2 bases of the junction unmatched. The CDR3 spans 16 residues.

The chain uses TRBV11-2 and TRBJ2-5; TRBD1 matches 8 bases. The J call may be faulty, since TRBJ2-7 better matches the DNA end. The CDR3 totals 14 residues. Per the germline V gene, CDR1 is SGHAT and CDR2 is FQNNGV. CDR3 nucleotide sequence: TGTGCCAGCAGCCTCAGAACAGGGGGCTACGAGCAGTACTTC. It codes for CASSLRTGGYEQYF.

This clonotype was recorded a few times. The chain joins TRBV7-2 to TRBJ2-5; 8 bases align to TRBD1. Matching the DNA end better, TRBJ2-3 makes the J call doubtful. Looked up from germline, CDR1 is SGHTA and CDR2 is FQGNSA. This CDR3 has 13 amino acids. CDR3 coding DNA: TGTGCCAGCAGCTTCGACAGGGGAGATACGCAGTATTTT. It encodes CASSFDRGDTQYF.

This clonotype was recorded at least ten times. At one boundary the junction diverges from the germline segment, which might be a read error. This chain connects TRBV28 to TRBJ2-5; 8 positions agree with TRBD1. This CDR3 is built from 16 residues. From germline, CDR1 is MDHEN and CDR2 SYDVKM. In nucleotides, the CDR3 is TGTGCCAGCACCTCCCGGACAGGGCTGCATAATTCACCCCTCCACTTC. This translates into CASTSRTGLHNSPLHF. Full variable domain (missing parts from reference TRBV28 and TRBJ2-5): DVKVTQSSRYLVKRTGEKVFLECVQDMDHENMFWYRQDPGLGLRLIYFSYDVKMKEKGDIPEGYSVSREKKERFSLILESASTNQTSMYLCASTSRTGLHNSPLHFGPGTRLLVL.

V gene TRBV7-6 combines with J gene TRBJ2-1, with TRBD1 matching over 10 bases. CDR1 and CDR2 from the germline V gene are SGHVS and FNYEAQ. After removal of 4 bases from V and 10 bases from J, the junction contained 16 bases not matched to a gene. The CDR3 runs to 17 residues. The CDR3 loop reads CASSSPTLGQGDHEQFF. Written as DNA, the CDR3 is TGTGCCAGCAGCTCCCCCACGCTTGGACAGGGGGACCACGAGCAGTTCTTC.

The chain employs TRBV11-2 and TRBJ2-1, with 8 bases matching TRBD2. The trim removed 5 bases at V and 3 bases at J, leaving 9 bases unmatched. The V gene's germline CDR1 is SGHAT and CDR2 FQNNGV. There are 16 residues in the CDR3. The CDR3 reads CASSRRGSGGYNEQFF. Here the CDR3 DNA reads TGTGCCAGCAGCCGGCGGGGGAGCGGGGGCTACAATGAGCAGTTCTTC.